The clone carrying this T cell receptor beta chain showed up many times. Its antigen is not known. Germline-derived CDR1 and CDR2 are MDHEN and SYDVKM. With 5 bases removed from V and 6 bases from J, the gap between germline ends came to 13 bases. This CDR3 comprises 14 residues. The source of the sample is a study of neurological immune-mediated disorders. Described time point: longitudinal time-point 1 (baseline). PBMCs numbering 2 million and stored at -80 C yielded the unsorted libraries. The authors made cDNA by 5'RACE with 10-nucleotide random UMIs. TCRdb analysed the 5' RACE reads with MiXCR anew, one entry per CDR3 protein. The sample consists of about 49,000 distinct CDR3 sequences, 10% of them appearing once. General study results and limits: HTLV-1-associated myelopathy had the most TCR clonal expansion, while multiple sclerosis had the least, a level that fell below healthy controls.

The TCR was taken from a woman aged 40 to 50 in good health. The genes are TRBV28 and TRBJ2-2; D not resolved. The sample comprised PBMCs. CDR3 loop: CASSLRLIPGELFF. CDR3 DNA sequence: TGTGCCAGCAGTCTTCGACTGATTCCCGGGGAGCTGTTTTTT.